The sequence of this TCR beta chain was determined in a study of blood T cells in healthy people across ages. Whole-study findings and limits: Comparison with aged donors showed that long-lived donors had more naive CD4+ cells and higher diversity.

Next came a second PCR, run for about 6 to 11 cycles, which used a sample-barcoded 5' primer along with a J-beta primer mix. A template-switch adaptor containing 12 random nucleotides labeled each cDNA molecule. TCRdb itself ran the 5' RACE reads through MiXCR, one entry per CDR3 protein. The sample holds some 560,000 distinct CDR3 sequences, about 25% seen once. A remark on this clonotype: Its target is not known.

CDR1 and CDR2 (germline): DFQATT, SNEGSKA (reference sequence). The CDR3 totals 13 residues. The same data also contributed to another study, on T cells of mothers and their children. Per that study: The donors comprised roughly 6 children and their three healthy Caucasian mothers. All extracted RNA went into cDNA synthesis, approximately 1.4 ug per 15 ul.

The gene calls are TRBV20-1 and TRBJ2-5, with unresolved D. The J call may be faulty, since TRBJ2-1 better matches the DNA end. The TCR sequence derives from a boy aged 2 to 10 in good health. The sequenced material came from blood. The CDR3 protein is CSAVALSYNEQFF. The CDR3 region has the DNA TGCAGTGCGGTAGCCCTCTCCTACAATGAGCAGTTCTTC.